This TCR beta chain was identified during a study of CD8+CD57+ T cells in acquired aplastic anemia (dated by TCRdb to the late 2010s). Context from the whole study: DNA extracted from sorted CD4+ and CD8+ cells had a mean of roughly 3 ug, with a range of roughly 0.19 to 27.4 ug. CD8+CD57+ expansion was defined as a frequency above the mean frequency observed in healthy subjects.

Genomic DNA served as template for TCR beta VDJ combination and CDR3 sequence profiling. An Illumina HiSeq 2000 was used for TCR repertoire sequencing. The paper's processing steps were these. Repertoires were assessed using TRBV/TRBJ rearrangement plots, CDR3 size and DJ length profiles, and Simpson's diversity index. The immunodominant clone was defined as the most abundant DNA sequence in deep sequencing data. CDR3 amino acid sequences were screened for sharing across subjects and were compared with published repertoires and the VDJdb database. TCRdb handled the public reads itself, with Q25 trimming in fastp and clone calling in MiXCR, and kept productive beta chains. Rows with one shared CDR3 protein collapse into an entry with the most common genes and DNA. TCRdb's processing, not the authors' own work, is the source of the V and J calls. In this sample the table shows around 220,000 distinct CDR3 sequences, under 55% of which occur a single time. Clones ranked in the top ten supply about 20% of the sample.

V and J are truncated by 4 bases and 5 bases respectively, leaving an intervening sequence of 12 bases. The CDR3 numbers 12 residues from cysteine through valine. Just the 36-base CDR3 DNA is kept, in frame starting at base 1. According to the germline V gene, CDR1 reads SQVTM and CDR2 reads ANQGSEA. Expansion of CD8+CD57+ cells had been shown by flow cytometry in the patients chosen for sequencing. Severe acquired aplastic anemia was diagnosed in all patients according to International Study of Aplastic Anemia and Agranulocytosis and Camitta criteria. At the time blood was sampled, none of the patients had received any therapy. In the study, sorted CD4+ and CD8+ blood T cells from patients with severe aplastic anemia and from healthy subjects underwent deep sequencing of TCR repertoires. In the USA, patient enrollment took place under clinicaltrials.gov protocols 00001620, 01623167, 00001397, 00071045, 00081523 and 00961064. Ficoll-Paque density gradient centrifugation was used to isolate peripheral blood mononuclear cells. Before DNA extraction, CD4+ and CD8+ T cells were sorted with FACS or magnetic beads.

To note about this clonotype: Its antigen is unknown. The sample holds no much larger clone one base away, and base qualities are not on file.

Overall study results and their limits: Roughly 29 CD8+ CDR3 sequences were shared between patients and controls but appeared highly expressed in patients and within their immunodominant clones. Patients and healthy controls showed no significant difference in CD8+ Simpson's diversity (P=0.060).

Sequencing used sorted CD4+, CD8+, or CD8+CD57+ T cells (not recorded which) from PBMCs. The origin of this receptor is a human donor with aplastic anemia. The rearrangement combines TRBV29-1 with TRBJ2-7; the best D guess is TRBD1, with 6 bases matching. The DNA is as follows: TGCAGCGTTGCGACAGGTGTGGACGAGCAGTACGTC. Its amino acids are CSVATGVDEQYV.